This entry describes one T cell receptor beta chain. The data originate from a study of blood T cell repertoires in COVID-19. Overall study context: COVID-19 samples from acute and convalescent phases originated in the United States, Italy and Spain. From T cells, B-cell-depleted T cells, or PBMCs came the material, which was cDNA or gDNA.

In the original processing: From reference gene primer amplification, estimates of nucleated cell counts were derived. Libraries were prepared by immunoSEQ multiplex PCR; TCRdb keeps only in-frame clonotypes and omits some of them. V, J and clone size derive from that table, while D and trimming were established from the DNA sequence. The profile shows some 76,000 clones, approximately 81% of them singletons. CDR3 size: 11 residues. With 4 bases removed from V and 10 bases from J, the gap between germline ends came to 8 bases. Germline V gene data show CDR1 as LGHDT and CDR2 as YNNKEL (reference sequence).

This chain links TRBV3-1 (or the pseudogene TRBV3-2) with TRBJ2-1; maybe TRBD1 (5 bases). The clonotype comes from a woman aged 55-69 years with acute or convalescent COVID-19. The sequencing input was peripheral blood. The CDR3 region has the DNA TGTGCCAGCAGCCGACAGTACGAGCAGTTCTTC. Translation: CASSRQYEQFF.